A single sample is the source of the 11 T cell receptor beta chains below, sequenced in a study of regulatory T cells in long-lasting Graves disease. Specified time point: persistent/refractory GD, antithyroid drugs over 5 years with positive TRAb. PBMC-derived RNA was used for the TCR library. Combining iRepertoire HTBI primers with Arm-PCR of CDR3 regions, the authors built TCR beta libraries. MiXCR was run by TCRdb on the multiplex PCR reads, yielding one entry per CDR3 protein. The data show 310,000 or so distinct CDR3 sequences, 15% to 20% seen once. This sample comprised peripheral blood mononuclear cells (PBMCs), obtained when the disease was refractory, from a patient treated with antithyroid drugs. Every receptor here comes from a female donor with Graves disease.

This clonotype has a single count. The genes are TRBV10-3 and TRBJ1-4; no firm D call. V was shortened by 7 bases and J by 1 base, with 10 bases between the two germline ends. CDR1 and CDR2 from the germline V gene are ENHRY and SYGVKD. This CDR3 comprises 14 residues. The CDR3 DNA follows: TGTGCCATCAAAAGGGAGGAAACTAATGAAAAACTGTTTTTT. As protein: CAIKREETNEKLFF.

This clonotype came up many times. This chain joins TRBV20-1 and TRBJ2-7, with TRBD2 matching over 10 bases. The V and J ends lost 5 bases and 1 base, in that order; junction bases with no gene match: 2. Per the germline V gene, CDR1 is DFQATT and CDR2 is SNEGSKA (reference sequence). This CDR3 region has 13 residues. CDR3 nucleotide sequence: TGCAGTGCTGCACTAGCGGGGTCCTACGAGCAGTACTTC. Its translation is CSAALAGSYEQYF.

This clonotype was seen a few times. The chain joins TRBV7-6 to TRBJ1-1; D unclear. Trimming removed 4 bases at V and 8 bases at J, with 20 bases between. The CDR3 runs 15 residues. The germline CDR1 and CDR2 sequences are SGHVS and FNYEAQ. The CDR3, as DNA: TGTGCCAGCAGCTCCTACGCGACACTTGGACGGGAAGCTTTCTTT. This translates into CASSSYATLGREAFF.

The genes are TRBV20-1 and TRBJ2-1; 10 bases fit TRBD2. There are 14 residues in the CDR3. The germline V gene encodes CDR1 DFQATT and CDR2 SNEGSKA (reference sequence). V shed 5 bases, J shed 10 bases, and the junction held 11 bases outside the gene matches. The CDR3 loop reads CSASSSGSGREQFF. The CDR3 coding sequence is TGCAGTGCTTCTTCTAGCGGGAGTGGGCGGGAGCAGTTCTTC.

This clonotype appeared many times. This rearrangement joins TRBV20-1 to TRBJ1-1; no firm D call. Germline V lookup: CDR1 DFQATT, CDR2 SNEGSKA (reference sequence). The CDR3 length is 14 residues. With 0 bases removed from V and 3 bases from J, the gap between germline ends came to 11 bases. CDR3 in amino acids: CSARDGPEDTEAFF. The CDR3 DNA sequence: TGCAGTGCTAGAGACGGACCGGAGGACACTGAAGCTTTCTTT.

The chain joins TRBV3-1 to TRBJ1-5, with a possible D match to TRBD1 (5 bases). The CDR3 contains 15 residues. Germline CDR1 and CDR2: LGHDT and YNNKEL (reference sequence). The V and J ends lost 0 bases and 3 bases respectively, with 9 bases between them. This CDR3 reads CASSQDGGNNQPQHF. CDR3 in DNA: TGTGCCAGCAGCCAAGATGGGGGAAACAATCAGCCCCAGCATTTT. The full variable domain, completed using reference TRBV3-1 and TRBJ1-5, is DTAVSQTPKYLVTQMGNDKSIKCEQNLGHDTMYWYKQDSKKFLKIMFSYNNKELIINETVPNRFSPKSPDKAHLNLHINSLELGDSAVYFCASSQDGGNNQPQHFGDGTRLSIL.

This clonotype has a count of ten or more. The rearrangement links TRBV6-2 or TRBV6-3 to TRBJ2-5, with D tentatively TRBD2 (5 bases). CDR3 length: 13 amino acids. V shed 8 bases and J shed 2 bases, with 12 bases lying between them. Germline V lookup: CDR1 MNHEY, CDR2 SVGEGT. The CDR3 region has the DNA TGTGCCAGCCTAGAGCGGACTCAAGAGACCCAGTACTTC. It yields the protein CASLERTQETQYF.

The table lists this clonotype with a count of one. The chain carries TRBV4-1 and TRBJ2-5, with a tentative D call TRBD1 (6 bases). The germline CDR1 and CDR2 sequences are MGHRA and YSYEKL. CDR3 length: 13 amino acids. The germline V and J ends were trimmed by 5 bases and 3 bases, with 10 bases remaining between them. In DNA, the CDR3 is TGCGCCAGCAGCGCCCGACAGGAAGAGACCCAGTACTTC. This translates into CASSARQEETQYF.

V usage is TRBV5-6 and J usage is TRBJ2-7; TRBD1 aligns across 8 bases. Germline loops: CDR1 SGHDT, CDR2 YYEEEE. The CDR3 covers 15 residues. Trimming removed 0 bases from V and 3 bases from J; junction bases left unmatched: 5. This CDR3 reads CASSLGTGSFYEQYF. The CDR3 DNA sequence: TGTGCCAGCAGCTTGGGGACAGGGTCTTTCTACGAGCAGTACTTC.

This clonotype was found many times. The CDR3 here is CASGTAMNTEAFF. The CDR3 DNA follows: TGTGCCAGCGGGACCGCCATGAACACTGAAGCTTTCTTT. The rearrangement links TRBV9 to TRBJ1-1; tentatively, D is TRBD1 (5 bases). The CDR3 totals 13 residues. Germline V gene lookup returns CDR1 SGDLS and CDR2 YYNGEE. Trimming removed 7 bases at V and 0 bases at J, with 10 bases between.

This clonotype has a count of ten or more. This chain uses TRBV12-3 or TRBV12-4 with TRBJ1-4; the D gene is possibly TRBD1 (6 bases). Trimming pared 6 bases from V and 10 bases from J, leaving 15 bases between. This CDR3 region has 13 residues. The CDR3 here is CASRQGPGGKLFF. The CDR3 nucleotides read TGTGCCAGCAGACAGGGTCCCGGGGGAAAACTGTTTTTT.